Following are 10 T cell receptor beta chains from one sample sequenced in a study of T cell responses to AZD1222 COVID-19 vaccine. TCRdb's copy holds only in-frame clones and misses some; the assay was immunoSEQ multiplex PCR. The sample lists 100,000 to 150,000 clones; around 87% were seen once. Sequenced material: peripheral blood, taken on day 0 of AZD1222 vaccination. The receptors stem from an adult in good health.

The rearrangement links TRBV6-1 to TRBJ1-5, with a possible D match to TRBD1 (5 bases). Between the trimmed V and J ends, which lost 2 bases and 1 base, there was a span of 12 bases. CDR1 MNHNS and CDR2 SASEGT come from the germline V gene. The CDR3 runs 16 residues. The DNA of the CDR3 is TGTGCCAGCAGTGAAATAGGGGAGAGGAGCAATCAGCCCCAGCATTTT. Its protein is CASSEIGERSNQPQHF.

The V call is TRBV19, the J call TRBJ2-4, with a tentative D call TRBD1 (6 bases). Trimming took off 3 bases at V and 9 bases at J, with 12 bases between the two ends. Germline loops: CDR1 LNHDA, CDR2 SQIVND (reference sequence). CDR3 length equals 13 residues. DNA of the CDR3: TGTGCCAGTAGTATTACAGGGAATGGCATTCAGTACTTC. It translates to CASSITGNGIQYF.

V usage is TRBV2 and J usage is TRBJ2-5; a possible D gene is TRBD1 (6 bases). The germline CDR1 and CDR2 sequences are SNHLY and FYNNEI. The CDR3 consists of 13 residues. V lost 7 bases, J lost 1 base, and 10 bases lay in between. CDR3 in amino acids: CASNPGVQETQYF. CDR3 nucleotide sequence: TGTGCCAGCAATCCAGGGGTCCAAGAGACCCAGTACTTC.

The CDR3 reads CSVAQGTGELFF. CDR3 bases: TGCAGCGTTGCCCAGGGAACCGGGGAGCTGTTTTTT. The gene calls are TRBV29-1 and TRBJ2-2; perhaps TRBD1 as D (5 bases). Trimming pared 4 bases from V and 5 bases from J, leaving 8 bases between. The CDR3 runs 12 residues. Germline CDR1 reads SQVTM; CDR2 reads ANQGSEA.

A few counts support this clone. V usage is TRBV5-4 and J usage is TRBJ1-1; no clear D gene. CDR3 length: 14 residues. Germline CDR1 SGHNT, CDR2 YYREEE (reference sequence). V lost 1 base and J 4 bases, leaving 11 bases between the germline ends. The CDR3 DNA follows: TGTGCCAGCAGCTTGAATGAGGGTCTCACTGAAGCTTTCTTT. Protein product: CASSLNEGLTEAFF.

This CDR3 reads CASSLAGTSNEQFF. The CDR3 region has the DNA TGTGCCAGCAGCTTAGCCGGGACTAGCAATGAGCAGTTCTTC. V usage is TRBV7-8 and J usage is TRBJ2-1, with 8 bases fitting TRBD2. Germline trimming cut 0 bases from V and 6 bases from J; bases unmatched to any gene: 1. There are 14 residues in the CDR3. Germline V lookup: CDR1 SGHVS, CDR2 FQNEAQ.

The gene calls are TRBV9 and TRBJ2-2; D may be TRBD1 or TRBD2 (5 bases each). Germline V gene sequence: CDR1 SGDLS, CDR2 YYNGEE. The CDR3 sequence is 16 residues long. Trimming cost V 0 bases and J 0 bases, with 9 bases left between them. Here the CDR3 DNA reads TGTGCCAGCAGCGTAGTGGGGGATTCGAACACCGGGGAGCTGTTTTTT. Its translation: CASSVVGDSNTGELFF.

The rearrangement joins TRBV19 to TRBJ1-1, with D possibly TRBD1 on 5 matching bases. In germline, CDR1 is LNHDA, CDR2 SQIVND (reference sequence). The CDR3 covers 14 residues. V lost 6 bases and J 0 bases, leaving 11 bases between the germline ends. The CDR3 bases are TGTGCCAGTAGATGGGGGGAAGTGAACACTGAAGCTTTCTTT. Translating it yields CASRWGEVNTEAFF. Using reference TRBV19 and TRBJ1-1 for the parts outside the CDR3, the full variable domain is DGGITQSPKYLFRKEGQNVTLSCEQNLNHDAMYWYRQDPGQGLRLIYYSQIVNDFQKGDIAEGYSVSREKKESFPLTVTSAQKNPTAFYLCASRWGEVNTEAFFGQGTRLTVV.

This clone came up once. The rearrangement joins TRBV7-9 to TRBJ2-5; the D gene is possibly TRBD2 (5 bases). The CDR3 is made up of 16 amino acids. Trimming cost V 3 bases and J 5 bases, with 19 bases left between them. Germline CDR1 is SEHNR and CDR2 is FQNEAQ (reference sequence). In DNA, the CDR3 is TGTGCCAGCAGCTTTCTAGCTCAATCGACTGGGGAGACCCAGTACTTC. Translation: CASSFLAQSTGETQYF.

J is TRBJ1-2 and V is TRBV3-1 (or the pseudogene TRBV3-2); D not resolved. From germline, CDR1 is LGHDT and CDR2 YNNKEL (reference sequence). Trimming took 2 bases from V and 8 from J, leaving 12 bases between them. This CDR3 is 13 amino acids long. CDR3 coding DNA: TGTGCCAGCAGCCAATTATCCGGAGAGGGCTACACCTTC. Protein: CASSQLSGEGYTF.